This TCR beta chain appears in the sequencing data of a study of shared clonotypes between healthy human individuals. Clones were sequenced by immunoSEQ multiplex PCR, and TCRdb holds only the in-frame ones, with some missing. Of hundreds of thousands of clones listed, about 96% were seen once; the top ten hold 0.06%. The CDR3 has 15 residues. Germline loops: CDR1 SGDLS, CDR2 YYNGEE. The V and J ends lost 4 bases and 8 bases respectively, with 18 bases between them. This chain connects TRBV9 to TRBJ1-4; maybe TRBD1 (6 bases). The sample was naive CD4+ T cells sorted from blood. This sample's subset: CD45RA+ positively selected. This clonotype originated in a woman between 25 and 40 years old in good health. Here the CDR3 reads CASSSYGGGSEKLFF. In nucleotides, the CDR3 is TGTGCCAGCAGCTCCTACGGCGGGGGCAGCGAAAAACTGTTTTTT.